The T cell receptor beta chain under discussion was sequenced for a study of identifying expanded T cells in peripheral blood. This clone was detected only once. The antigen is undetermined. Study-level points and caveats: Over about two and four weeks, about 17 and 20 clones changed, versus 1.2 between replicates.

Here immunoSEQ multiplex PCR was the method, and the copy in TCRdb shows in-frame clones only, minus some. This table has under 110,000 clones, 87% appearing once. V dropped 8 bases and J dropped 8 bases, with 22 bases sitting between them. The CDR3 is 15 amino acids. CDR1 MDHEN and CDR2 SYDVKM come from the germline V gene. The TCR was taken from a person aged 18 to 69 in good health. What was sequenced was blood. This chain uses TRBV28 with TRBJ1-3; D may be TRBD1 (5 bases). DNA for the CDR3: TGTGCCAGCCCCCCCTCCCGGGGGAGCGTGGACACCATATATTTT. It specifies CASPPSRGSVDTIYF.